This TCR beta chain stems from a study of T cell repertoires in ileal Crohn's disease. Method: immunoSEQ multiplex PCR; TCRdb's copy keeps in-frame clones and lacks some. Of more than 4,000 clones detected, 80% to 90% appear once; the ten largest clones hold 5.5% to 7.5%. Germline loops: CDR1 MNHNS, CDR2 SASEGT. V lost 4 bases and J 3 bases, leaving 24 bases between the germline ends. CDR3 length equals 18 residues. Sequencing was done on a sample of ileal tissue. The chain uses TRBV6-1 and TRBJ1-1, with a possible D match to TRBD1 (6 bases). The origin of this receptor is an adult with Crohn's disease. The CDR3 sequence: CASSALTRGWAGDTEAFF. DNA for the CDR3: TGTGCCAGCAGTGCCCTTACCAGGGGTTGGGCTGGGGACACTGAAGCTTTCTTT.